This is a list of T cell receptor beta chains from one sample in a study of T-cell reconstitution after alpha-beta-depleted transplantation in children. In TCRdb, the PCR reads were re-called with MiXCR into one record per CDR3 protein. The table lists a few hundred thousand distinct CDR3 sequences, around 9.7% of them singletons, with less than 6% in the top ten. Sequenced here: PBMCs from the stem cell graft donor, sampled from the stem cell graft. These TCRs come from a human donor who donated a stem cell graft to a child with SCID. CDR3s include the opening cysteine and the closing phenylalanine or tryptophan. The D gene is left open where the match is weak. Clone size, where shown, is once, few, many, or a class for clones that have expanded.

many,TRBJ1-1,-,TRBV7-3,CASSLAGPATEAFF,TGTGCCAGCAGCTTAGCCGGGCCCGCGACTGAAGCTTTCTTT
-,TRBJ1-1,TRBD1,TRBV6-2/TRBV6-3,CASSYQPGQGARMITEAFF,TGTGCCAGCAGTTACCAGCCCGGACAGGGGGCGAGAATGATAACTGAAGCTTTCTTT
-,TRBJ2-7,-,TRBV5-5,CASSPGVGGYSYEQYF,TGTGCCAGCAGCCCGGGGGTGGGGGGATACTCCTACGAGCAGTACTTC
many,TRBJ2-2,-,TRBV20-1,CSARVASSNTGELFF,TGCAGTGCTAGAGTGGCTAGCTCGAACACCGGGGAGCTGTTTTTT
many,TRBJ1-1,-,TRBV12-3/TRBV12-4,CASSFFGTSNTEAFF,TGTGCCAGCAGTTTCTTCGGGACATCGAACACTGAAGCTTTCTTT
many,TRBJ1-1,-,TRBV5-1,CASSSGRPNTEAFF,TGCGCCAGCAGCTCGGGACGCCCGAACACTGAAGCTTTCTTT
many,TRBJ2-2,-,TRBV12-3/TRBV12-4,CASSLDPGTGTGELFF,TGTGCCAGCAGTTTAGATCCAGGGACGGGAACCGGGGAGCTGTTTTTT
many,TRBJ1-6,-,TRBV15,CATSRVAGQPFYNSPLHF,TGTGCCACCAGCAGAGTGGCAGGCCAGCCGTTCTATAATTCACCCCTCCACTTT
-,TRBJ2-1,TRBD2,TRBV2,CASSEEAGGQNNEQFF,TGTGCCAGCAGTGAAGAGGCGGGGGGGCAGAACAATGAGCAGTTCTTC
many,TRBJ1-2,TRBD1,TRBV7-2,CASIPFEGAGYTF,TGTGCCAGCATCCCCTTCGAGGGGGCAGGCTACACCTTC
many,TRBJ2-1,-,TRBV6-1,CASSSWGSGQSSYNEQFF,TGTGCCAGCAGCTCATGGGGGAGCGGGCAGAGCTCCTACAATGAGCAGTTCTTC
-,TRBJ2-1,-,TRBV5-1,CASSSGVFVGGYNEQFF,TGCGCCAGCAGCTCCGGTGTGTTCGTGGGAGGCTACAATGAGCAGTTCTTC